This T cell receptor beta chain derives from a study of T cell changes during pregnancy in multiple sclerosis. The CDR3 is made up of 14 amino acids. Trimming removed 5 bases from V and 0 bases from J, with 7 bases in between. Germline V gene data show CDR1 as MGHRA and CDR2 as YSYEKL. Profiled with immunoSEQ multiplex PCR; TCRdb holds only in-frame clones, not every one. Of more than 20,000 clones in the sample, 90% to 95% were seen once. Sequencing used CD8+ T cells from peripheral blood mononuclear cells, obtained in the third trimester of pregnancy. The receptor's source is a female donor with multiple sclerosis, enrolled in a pregnancy study. This chain connects TRBV4-1 to TRBJ2-2, with a weak D call TRBD1 (6 bases). CDR3 region: CASSGQSNTGELFF. The CDR3 nucleotides read TGCGCCAGCAGCGGACAGTCGAACACCGGGGAGCTGTTTTTT.